These 29 T cell receptor beta chains were sequenced from one sample in a study of CD8+ T cells in alopecia areata. It was cDNA, reverse transcribed from extracted RNA, that served as the sequencing template. Sequencing used immunoSEQ multiplex PCR; TCRdb keeps in-frame clones, though not all of them. The table shows roughly 150,000 clones, with around half occurring only once. The sequencing here drew on CD8+ T cells sorted from blood, taken at week 0. The receptor source for this set is a human donor with alopecia areata.

The chain carries TRBV4-3 and TRBJ1-2, with TRBD1 matching 9 bases. The CDR3 totals 17 residues. Germline V gene lookup returns CDR1 LGHNA and CDR2 YSLEER. After removal of 0 bases from V and 6 bases from J, the junction contained 11 bases not matched to a gene. CDR3 nucleotide sequence: TGCGCCAGCAGCCAAGATAACTGGGACAGGGCTTACGATGGCTACACCTTC. Translated, it gives CASSQDNWDRAYDGYTF.

Only one count was recorded for this clone. The chain has TRBV7-3 and TRBJ1-2; the D is unclear. The CDR3 is 15 residues long. Germline lookup yields CDR1 SGHTA and CDR2 FQGTGA. Deletions cut 5 bases from V and 3 bases from J, with 16 bases between. The CDR3 coding sequence is TGTGCCAGCAGCCCTAGCCCGGAGCAGGACTATGGCTACACCTTC. Its translation is CASSPSPEQDYGYTF.

This clone was counted a single time. This chain links TRBV27 with TRBJ1-2; the match to TRBD1 covers 9 bases. The trim removed 6 bases at V and 7 bases at J, leaving 3 bases unmatched. This CDR3 contains 12 residues. Germline values: CDR1 MNHEY, CDR2 SMNVEV (reference sequence). The CDR3 DNA reads as TGTGCCAGCAGCGGGACAGGGAGTGGCTACACCTTC. It codes for CASSGTGSGYTF.

This clone appeared a few times. J is TRBJ2-7 and V is TRBV29-1, with D possibly being TRBD1 (5 bases). From germline, CDR1 is SQVTM and CDR2 ANQGSEA. The V gene lost 2 bases and the J gene lost 5 bases, with 13 bases spanning the gap. The CDR3 sequence is 13 residues long. CDR3 in amino acids: CSVERGASDEQYF. As DNA, the CDR3 is TGCAGCGTTGAAAGGGGCGCGTCGGACGAGCAGTACTTC.

The chain employs TRBV5-1 and TRBJ2-7; D is undetermined. This CDR3 has 14 amino acids. CDR1 and CDR2 (germline): SGHRS, YFSETQ. Trimming removed 0 bases at V and 0 bases at J, with 7 bases between. The CDR3 region is CASSLGDNSYEQYF. CDR3 bases: TGCGCCAGCAGCTTGGGCGACAACTCCTACGAGCAGTACTTC.

The chain joins TRBV13 to TRBJ2-1, with D perhaps TRBD2 (6 bases). The length of the CDR3 is 13 residues. Germline CDR1 is PRHDT and CDR2 is FYEKMQ (reference sequence). The germline V and J ends were trimmed by 7 bases and 6 bases, with 13 bases remaining between them. The CDR3 sequence is CASTPGRGNEQFF. The CDR3 DNA follows: TGTGCCAGCACCCCGGGGCGGGGCAATGAGCAGTTCTTC.

The chain couples TRBV4-1 to TRBJ1-6, with a weak D call TRBD1 (5 bases). CDR1 is MGHRA and CDR2 is YSYEKL in the germline V gene. The length of the CDR3 is 15 residues. The V gene lost 2 bases and the J gene lost 7 bases, with 12 bases spanning the gap. The CDR3 sequence is CASSQSPQGNSPLHF. The CDR3 DNA is TGCGCCAGCAGCCAATCTCCCCAGGGCAATTCACCCCTCCACTTT.

The sample holds a few counts of this clone. The rearrangement links TRBV10-3 to TRBJ1-6; no clear D. The CDR3 length is 14 residues. The germline V gene encodes CDR1 ENHRY and CDR2 SYGVKD. Between the trimmed V and J ends, which lost 2 bases and 3 bases, there was a span of 5 bases. CDR3 coding DNA: TGTGCCATCAGTGAGGCAGACTATAATTCACCCCTCCACTTT. Protein product: CAISEADYNSPLHF.

This clone was recorded at least ten times. The V gene is TRBV7-9, the J gene TRBJ1-1, with D possibly matching TRBD1 (5 bases). Trimming stripped 5 bases from V and 11 bases from J, with 15 bases between. This CDR3 comprises 12 residues. Germline CDR1 SEHNR, CDR2 FQNEAQ (reference sequence). The CDR3 DNA is TGTGCCAGCAGCCCAGGAGGAGGGACGGCTTTCTTT. Its protein is CASSPGGGTAFF.

The J gene is TRBJ1-2, the V gene TRBV30; D call uncertain. Trimming removed 5 bases from V and 2 bases from J, with 6 bases in between. This CDR3 has 11 amino acids. Germline V gene data show CDR1 as GTSNPN and CDR2 as SVGIG (reference sequence). The CDR3 protein is CAWDKNYGYTF. In nucleotides, the CDR3 is TGTGCCTGGGACAAAAACTATGGCTACACCTTC. The variable domain in full, completed from reference TRBV30 and TRBJ1-2, reads SQTIHQWPATLVQPVGSPLSLECTVEGTSNPNLYWYRQAAGRGLQLLFYSVGIGQISSEVPQNLSASRPQDRQFILSSKKLLLSDSGFYLCAWDKNYGYTFGSGTRLTVV.

V is TRBV7-2 and J is TRBJ2-5; D possibly corresponds to TRBD2 (5 bases). V was trimmed by 1 base and J by 10 bases, leaving 13 bases between them. Germline assignment: CDR1 SGHTA and CDR2 FQGNSA. CDR3 length: 13 amino acids. The CDR3 reads CASSLGSLGDQYF. CDR3 nucleotides: TGTGCCAGCAGCTTAGGGAGTCTCGGGGACCAGTACTTC.

The chain recombines TRBV29-1 with TRBJ2-7; TRBD1 agrees at 10 bases. Germline-derived CDR1 and CDR2 are SQVTM and ANQGSEA. The CDR3 consists of 13 residues. The V and J ends lost 0 bases and 6 bases, in that order; junction bases with no gene match: 2. The CDR3 region is CSVEDGDRGEQYF. In DNA form, the CDR3 reads TGCAGCGTTGAAGATGGGGACAGGGGCGAGCAGTACTTC.

The rearrangement joins TRBV30 to TRBJ1-5; tentatively, D is TRBD1 (5 bases). V was cut by 3 bases and J by 1 base, with 13 bases left in between. CDR3 length: 15 residues. Germline V gives CDR1 GTSNPN, CDR2 SVGIG (reference sequence). This chain's CDR3 is CAWSPGLLSNQPQHF. The CDR3 DNA follows: TGTGCCTGGAGCCCGGGACTACTAAGCAATCAGCCCCAGCATTTT. Full variable domain (missing parts from reference TRBV30 and TRBJ1-5): SQTIHQWPATLVQPVGSPLSLECTVEGTSNPNLYWYRQAAGRGLQLLFYSVGIGQISSEVPQNLSASRPQDRQFILSSKKLLLSDSGFYLCAWSPGLLSNQPQHFGDGTRLSIL.

The J gene is TRBJ2-3, the V gene TRBV4-3, with D possibly matching TRBD2 (7 bases). The CDR3 totals 17 residues. The V gene lost 0 bases and the J gene lost 3 bases, with 16 bases spanning the gap. Germline CDR1 reads LGHNA; CDR2 reads YSLEER. CDR3 in amino acids: CASSQDLWGGETDTQYF. Written as DNA, the CDR3 is TGCGCCAGCAGCCAAGATCTTTGGGGGGGCGAGACAGATACGCAGTATTTT.

This chain links TRBV2 with TRBJ2-5; 11 bases are shared with TRBD2. V lost 4 bases and J lost 2; bases outside the gene matches: 3. Germline CDR1 SNHLY, CDR2 FYNNEI. The CDR3 loop spans 15 amino acids. CDR3 nucleotides: TGTGCCAGCAGTGCGACTAGCGGGGCGCAAGAGACCCAGTACTTC. As protein: CASSATSGAQETQYF.

The rearrangement links TRBV30 to TRBJ2-4; the D is unclear. CDR3 length: 12 residues. Germline V CDR1 and CDR2: GTSNPN, SVGIG (reference sequence). V shed 2 bases and J shed 5 bases, with 7 bases lying between them. For the CDR3, the DNA is TGTGCCTGGAGTTCCTTCGAAAACATTCAGTACTTC. Protein sequence: CAWSSFENIQYF.

This clone was counted many times. The V gene is TRBV11-2, the J gene TRBJ1-6; D may be TRBD1 (5 bases). V was clipped by 10 bases and J by 7 bases, with 14 bases between them. Germline assignment: CDR1 SGHAT and CDR2 FQNNGV. This CDR3 has 13 amino acids. In nucleotides, the CDR3 is TGTGCCATCCGAAATGGGGCCAATTCACCCCTCCACTTT. Translation: CAIRNGANSPLHF.

The V and J genes are TRBV5-6 and TRBJ2-7, with a possible D match to TRBD2 (7 bases). Germline values: CDR1 SGHDT, CDR2 YYEEEE. The CDR3 is 13 amino acids. Trimming removed 4 bases from V and 2 bases from J, with 10 bases in between. The CDR3 reads CASSIGGPYEQYF. CDR3 nucleotides: TGTGCCAGCAGCATCGGGGGGCCCTACGAGCAGTACTTC. Filled out from reference TRBV5-6 and TRBJ2-7, the complete variable domain reads DAGVTQSPTHLIKTRGQQVTLRCSPKSGHDTVSWYQQALGQGPQFIFQYYEEEERQRGNFPDRFSGHQFPNYSSELNVNALLLGDSALYLCASSIGGPYEQYFGPGTRLTVT.

The genes are TRBV7-9 and TRBJ1-2; 9 nucleotides match TRBD1. Germline V gene lookup returns CDR1 SEHNR and CDR2 FQNEAQ (reference sequence). The CDR3 consists of 16 residues. J was trimmed by 4 bases and V by 6 bases; bases with no gene match: 12. The CDR3 reads CASSEATGQGPYGYTF. The CDR3 DNA follows: TGTGCCAGCAGTGAAGCTACGGGACAGGGCCCCTATGGCTACACCTTC.

This clone appeared a few times. The chain uses TRBV19 and TRBJ1-2; TRBD1 matches 10 bases. This CDR3 contains 14 residues. Germline V lookup: CDR1 LNHDA, CDR2 SQIVND (reference sequence). J gave up 4 bases and V 5 bases, and 4 bases lay outside the gene matches. As DNA, the CDR3 is TGTGCCAGTAGTCCGGGACAGGGGAGCTATGGCTACACCTTC. Translation gives CASSPGQGSYGYTF.

In its sample, this clone was seen a few times. This chain connects TRBV6-5 to TRBJ2-3; 12 positions agree with TRBD2. This CDR3 spans 15 amino acids. After removal of 2 bases from V and 4 bases from J, the junction contained 1 base not matched to a gene. Germline V gene lookup returns CDR1 MNHEY and CDR2 SVGAGI. This chain's CDR3 is CASSYRLAGADTQYF. CDR3 nucleotides: TGTGCCAGCAGTTACCGACTAGCGGGGGCAGATACGCAGTATTTT.

The chain employs TRBV29-1 and TRBJ1-1, with TRBD1 as a possible D gene (6 bases). This CDR3 contains 11 residues. CDR1 SQVTM and CDR2 ANQGSEA come from the germline V gene. Trimming pared 3 bases from V and 8 bases from J, leaving 10 bases between. The CDR3 spells CSVDFGGEAFF. The CDR3 nucleotides read TGCAGCGTTGATTTCGGGGGCGAAGCTTTCTTT.

This clone was observed a few times. The rearrangement joins TRBV30 to TRBJ1-2; no firm D call. This CDR3 comprises 14 residues. Deletions cut 1 base from V and 3 bases from J, with 12 bases between. Germline CDR1 reads GTSNPN; CDR2 reads SVGIG (reference sequence). CDR3 nucleotides: TGTGCCTGGAGTGGAGGATCGGGGTACTATGGCTACACCTTC. Protein: CAWSGGSGYYGYTF. Full variable domain (missing parts from reference TRBV30 and TRBJ1-2): SQTIHQWPATLVQPVGSPLSLECTVEGTSNPNLYWYRQAAGRGLQLLFYSVGIGQISSEVPQNLSASRPQDRQFILSSKKLLLSDSGFYLCAWSGGSGYYGYTFGSGTRLTVV.

The V gene is TRBV6-6, the J gene TRBJ1-2, with D unresolved. The CDR3 runs 14 residues. Germline V gene sequence: CDR1 MNHNY, CDR2 SVGAGI (reference sequence). Trimming stripped 0 bases from V and 2 bases from J, with 7 bases between. CDR3 sequence (DNA): TGTGCCAGCAGTTACTCAGAAGGGAACTATGGCTACACCTTC. Its protein is CASSYSEGNYGYTF.

The chain carries TRBV11-2 and TRBJ2-7; 9 nucleotides match TRBD2. The junction had 0 bases not matched to a gene; V was cut back by 0 bases and J by 6 bases. This CDR3 has 13 residues. CDR1 and CDR2 (germline): SGHAT, FQNNGV. The CDR3 nucleotides are TGTGCCAGCAGCTTAGATAGCGGGGGCGAGCAGTACTTC. Translated: CASSLDSGGEQYF.

This clone was recorded a few times. The CDR3 reads CASGSSWETQYF. DNA of the CDR3: TGTGCCAGCGGGAGTAGCTGGGAGACCCAGTACTTC. The V call is TRBV9, the J call TRBJ2-5; a weak D match, TRBD2 (5 bases). Per germline, CDR1 SGDLS and CDR2 YYNGEE. This CDR3 is 12 amino acids long. The V end lost 7 bases, the J end lost 5 bases, and 12 bases lay between the germline ends.

There are a few counts of this clone. CDR3 in amino acids: CASSLGNGREQFF. In DNA form, the CDR3 reads TGTGCCAGCAGTTTGGGAAATGGTCGTGAGCAGTTCTTC. The V gene is TRBV27, the J gene TRBJ2-1, with unresolved D. Trimming stripped 3 bases from V and 9 bases from J, with 12 bases between. The CDR3 is 13 amino acids. The germline V gene encodes CDR1 MNHEY and CDR2 SMNVEV (reference sequence).

The V call is TRBV4-3, the J call TRBJ2-7; D is perhaps TRBD1 (5 bases). Germline values: CDR1 LGHNA, CDR2 YSLEER. The CDR3 totals 16 residues. V was trimmed by 0 bases and J by 2 bases, leaving 14 bases between them. CDR3 in DNA: TGCGCCAGCAGCCAAGATCGGCAGGGTTTGACCTACGAGCAGTACTTC. It translates to CASSQDRQGLTYEQYF.

The V gene is TRBV11-2, the J gene TRBJ2-1, with 8 bases that match TRBD2. V lost 4 bases and J lost 4; bases outside the gene matches: 6. The CDR3 covers 15 residues. The germline CDR1 and CDR2 sequences are SGHAT and FQNNGV. CDR3 residues: CASSSQAGAYNEQFF. DNA of the CDR3: TGTGCCAGCAGCTCCCAAGCGGGGGCATACAATGAGCAGTTCTTC.